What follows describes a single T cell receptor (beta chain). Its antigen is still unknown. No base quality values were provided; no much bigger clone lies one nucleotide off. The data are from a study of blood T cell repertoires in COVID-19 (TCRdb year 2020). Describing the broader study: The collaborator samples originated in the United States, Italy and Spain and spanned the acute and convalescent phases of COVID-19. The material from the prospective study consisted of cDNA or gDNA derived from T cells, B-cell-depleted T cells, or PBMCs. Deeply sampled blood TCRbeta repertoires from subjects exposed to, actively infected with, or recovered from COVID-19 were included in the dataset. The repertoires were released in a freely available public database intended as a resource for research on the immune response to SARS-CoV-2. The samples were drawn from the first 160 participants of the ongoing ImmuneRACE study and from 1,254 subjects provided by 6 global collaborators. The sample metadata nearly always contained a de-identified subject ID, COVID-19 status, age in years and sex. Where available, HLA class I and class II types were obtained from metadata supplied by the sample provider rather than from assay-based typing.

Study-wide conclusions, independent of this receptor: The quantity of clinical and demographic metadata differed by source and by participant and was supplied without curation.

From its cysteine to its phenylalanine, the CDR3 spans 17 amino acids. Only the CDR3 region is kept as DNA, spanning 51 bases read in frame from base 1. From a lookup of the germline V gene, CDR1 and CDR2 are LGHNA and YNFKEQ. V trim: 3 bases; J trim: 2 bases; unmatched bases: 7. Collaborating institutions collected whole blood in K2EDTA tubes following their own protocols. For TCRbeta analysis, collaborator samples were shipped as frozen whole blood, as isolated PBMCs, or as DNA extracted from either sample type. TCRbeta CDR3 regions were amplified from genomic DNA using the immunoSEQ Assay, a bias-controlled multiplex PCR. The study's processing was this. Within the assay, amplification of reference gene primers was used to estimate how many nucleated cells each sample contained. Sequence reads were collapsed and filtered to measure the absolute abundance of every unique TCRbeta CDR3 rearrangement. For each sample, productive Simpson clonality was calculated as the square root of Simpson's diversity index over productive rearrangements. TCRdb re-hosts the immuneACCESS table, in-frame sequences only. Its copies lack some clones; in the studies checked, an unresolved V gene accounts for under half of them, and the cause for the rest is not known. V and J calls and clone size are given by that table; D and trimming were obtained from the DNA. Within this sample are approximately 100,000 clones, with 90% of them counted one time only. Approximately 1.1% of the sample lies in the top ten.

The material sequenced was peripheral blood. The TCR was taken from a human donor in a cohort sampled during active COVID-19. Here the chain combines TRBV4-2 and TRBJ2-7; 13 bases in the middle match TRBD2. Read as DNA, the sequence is TGTGCCAGCAGCCAGACCGGGACTAGCGGGGACACCTACGAGCAGTACTTC. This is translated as CASSQTGTSGDTYEQYF.